The 27 T cell receptor beta chains in this list originate from one sample, sequenced in a study of Graves' ophthalmopathy and Graves' hyperthyroidism. The study amplified TCR beta CDR3 regions using RNA transcripts. First-round RT-PCR employed HTBI primers, with a second-round multiplex PCR after it. TCRdb fed the multiplex PCR reads into MiXCR, producing one record per CDR3 protein. The repertoire has over 500,000 distinct CDR3 sequences, over 20% of them found once; the top ten carry about 6.6%. Material for sequencing was peripheral blood. These receptors were taken from a young woman with stable Graves' hyperthyroidism. Some clones in this sample may be carry-over from other donors' samples.

Ten or more counts support this clonotype. The chain uses TRBV28 and TRBJ1-5; D might be TRBD1 (5 bases). The CDR3 length is 15 residues. Trimming removed 5 bases at V and 3 bases at J, with 14 bases between. Germline V CDR1 and CDR2: MDHEN, SYDVKM. Here the CDR3 DNA reads TGTGCCAGCAGTCCGGGGCTGGGCGACAATCAGCCCCAGCATTTT. Protein product: CASSPGLGDNQPQHF. Looking up the rest from reference TRBV28 and TRBJ1-5 gives the full variable domain: DVKVTQSSRYLVKRTGEKVFLECVQDMDHENMFWYRQDPGLGLRLIYFSYDVKMKEKGDIPEGYSVSREKKERFSLILESASTNQTSMYLCASSPGLGDNQPQHFGDGTRLSIL.

This clonotype came up many times. This sequence joins TRBV6-2 or TRBV6-3 and TRBJ2-5; D not certain. Germline loops: CDR1 MNHEY, CDR2 SVGEGT. The germline V and J ends were trimmed by 6 bases and 1 base, with 15 bases remaining between them. The length of the CDR3 is 15 residues. The CDR3: CASRTERHGQETQYF. The CDR3 DNA sequence: TGTGCCAGCAGGACTGAGCGACATGGCCAAGAGACCCAGTACTTC.

This clonotype was recorded many times. This sequence joins TRBV29-1 and TRBJ2-5; 10 nucleotides agree with TRBD1. Looked up from germline, CDR1 is SQVTM and CDR2 is ANQGSEA. Unmatched junction bases numbered 5, after V lost 6 bases and J lost 4 bases. This CDR3 comprises 13 residues. The CDR3 coding sequence is TGCAGCGTCGAGACAGGGGGCAGAGAGACCCAGTACTTC. It encodes CSVETGGRETQYF.

This clonotype was seen ten or more times. CDR3 DNA: TGCGCCAGCAGCTTGCGCATCCTGGACAGGGCTTATAGCAATCAGCCCCAGCATTTT. Amino acids: CASSLRILDRAYSNQPQHF. V usage is TRBV5-1 and J usage is TRBJ1-5; TRBD1 matches 8 bases. The germline gives CDR1 SGHRS, CDR2 YFSETQ. V was clipped by 1 base and J by 0 bases; unmatched bases: 12. The CDR3 covers 19 residues.

This clonotype was recorded a few times. A single base separates this from a much larger clone, so it may be a read error. V and J are TRBV7-3 and TRBJ1-6, with TRBD1 identical over 9 bases. Germline V gene data show CDR1 as SGHTA and CDR2 as FQGTGA. The V segment lost 5 bases and the J segment 15 bases; nucleotides outside the gene matches: 17. This CDR3 comprises 16 residues. CDR3 bases: TGTGCCAGCAGCCCCCTAGGACAGGGGACTGGGGCGAACCTCCACTTT. Protein product: CASSPLGQGTGANLHF.

The table lists this clonotype with many counts. The chain links TRBV30 to TRBJ2-7, with 7 bases matching TRBD1. V shed 2 bases and J 4 bases; nucleotides not matched to a gene: 8. Per the germline V gene, CDR1 is GTSNPN and CDR2 is SVGIG (reference sequence). The CDR3 consists of 14 residues. For the CDR3, the DNA is TGTGCCTGGAGTACGGACCCGACAGGGTACGAGCAGTACTTC. Protein product: CAWSTDPTGYEQYF.

This sequence joins TRBV6-5 and TRBJ1-5; D possibly corresponds to TRBD1 (5 bases). V was pared by 0 bases and J by 9 bases, with 12 bases between. CDR1 and CDR2 from the germline V gene are MNHEY and SVGAGI. The CDR3 sequence is 14 residues long. The DNA of the CDR3 is TGTGCCAGCAGTTACTCTGGAGGGACTTCGCCCCAGCATTTT. This sequence encodes CASSYSGGTSPQHF.

The DNA for the CDR3 is TGTGCCAGCAGACGACAGGGGAGGGGTTGGACTGAAGCTTTCTTT. Amino acids: CASRRQGRGWTEAFF. The chain employs TRBV6-1 and TRBJ1-1; 8 nucleotides match TRBD1. The CDR3 has 15 amino acids. V was pared by 6 bases and J by 5 bases, with 11 bases of the junction left unmatched. The germline CDR1 and CDR2 sequences are MNHNS and SASEGT.

This clonotype has a handful of counts. The J gene is TRBJ1-5, the V gene TRBV28; D is ambiguous. The V end was cut by 7 bases, the J end by 5 bases, with 9 bases between. Per the germline V gene, CDR1 is MDHEN and CDR2 is SYDVKM. The CDR3 consists of 12 residues. This CDR3 is CASNLLDQPQHF. The CDR3 DNA is TGTGCCAGCAACCTTCTAGATCAGCCCCAGCATTTT.

This clonotype appeared many times. This chain connects TRBV7-9 to TRBJ1-1; D gene unclear. This CDR3 region has 15 residues. Germline V gene data show CDR1 as SEHNR and CDR2 as FQNEAQ (reference sequence). Trimming removed 1 base at V and 3 bases at J, with 12 bases between. The CDR3 is CASSLVAVEDTEAFF. The CDR3, as DNA: TGTGCCAGCAGCTTAGTCGCGGTGGAGGACACTGAAGCTTTCTTT.

This clonotype was seen ten or more times. V and J are TRBV13 and TRBJ2-5, with 9 bases matching TRBD1. The germline V gene encodes CDR1 PRHDT and CDR2 FYEKMQ (reference sequence). The CDR3 sequence is 14 residues long. V lost 4 bases, J lost 7 bases, and 7 bases stayed unmatched. CDR3 sequence reads: CASSSGTGLSTQYF. The CDR3, as DNA: TGTGCCAGCAGCTCCGGGACAGGGTTATCGACCCAGTACTTC.

This clonotype has ten or more counts. The V call is TRBV12-5, the J call TRBJ1-2; 7 nucleotides match TRBD1. Per germline, CDR1 LGHNT and CDR2 FRNRAP. CDR3 length: 15 residues. Losses at the gene ends were 1 base for V and 4 bases for J; bases not matched to a gene: 6. The DNA of the CDR3 is TGTGCTAGTGGTTTGGACATACAGGGGACCTATGGCTACACCTTC. This translates into CASGLDIQGTYGYTF. The full variable domain, with the rest looked up from reference TRBV12-5 and TRBJ1-2, is DARVTQTPRHKVTEMGQEVTMRCQPILGHNTVFWYRQTMMQGLELLAYFRNRAPLDDSGMPKDRFSAEMPDATLATLKIQPSEPRDSAVYFCASGLDIQGTYGYTFGSGTRLTVV.

The V and J genes are TRBV11-2 and TRBJ1-2; D uncertain. Germline V gene lookup returns CDR1 SGHAT and CDR2 FQNNGV. Deletions cut 2 bases from V and 0 bases from J, with 19 bases between. This CDR3 is built from 18 residues. The CDR3 reads CASSLSGAAPRSNYGYTF. The DNA of the CDR3 is TGTGCCAGCAGCTTAAGTGGAGCAGCACCAAGATCTAACTATGGCTACACCTTC. Together with reference TRBV11-2 and TRBJ1-2, the CDR3 gives the full variable domain: EAGVAQSPRYKIIEKRQSVAFWCNPISGHATLYWYQQILGQGPKLLIQFQNNGVVDDSQLPKDRFSAERLKGVDSTLKIQPAKLEDSAVYLCASSLSGAAPRSNYGYTFGSGTRLTVV.

This clonotype appeared a few times. This chain connects TRBV7-9 to TRBJ2-5; D uncertain. Germline CDR1 is SEHNR and CDR2 is FQNEAQ (reference sequence). This CDR3 contains 14 residues. Trimming took off 0 bases at V and 5 bases at J, with 10 bases between the two ends. In DNA, the CDR3 is TGTGCCAGCAGCTTAGCGAACCAGCCGGAGACCCAGTACTTC. Protein sequence: CASSLANQPETQYF. The full variable domain, rest sourced from reference TRBV7-9 and TRBJ2-5, is DTGVSQNPRHKITKRGQNVTFRCDPISEHNRLYWYRQTLGQGPEFLTYFQNEAQLEKSRLLSDRFSAERPKGSFSTLEIQRTEQGDSAMYLCASSLANQPETQYFGPGTRLLVL.

As concerns this clonotype: Its ends do not fully match the called genes, so a read error is possible. CDR3: CASRDTTGVGFTF. CDR3 in DNA: TGTGCCAGCCGGGACACGACTGGGGTTGGCTTCACCTTC. V usage is TRBV28 and J usage is TRBJ1-2, with D possibly TRBD1 on 6 matching bases. This CDR3 has 13 residues. Germline V gene lookup returns CDR1 MDHEN and CDR2 SYDVKM.

This clonotype was seen at least ten times. V gene TRBV9 combines with J gene TRBJ1-6, with a tentative D call TRBD1 (5 bases). The germline V and J ends were trimmed by 0 bases and 7 bases, with 5 bases remaining between them. Germline loops: CDR1 SGDLS, CDR2 YYNGEE. The CDR3 loop spans 13 amino acids. The CDR3 nucleotides read TGTGCCAGCAGCGTAGGGGACAATTCACCCCTCCACTTT. This encodes CASSVGDNSPLHF.

The chain joins TRBV12-3 or TRBV12-4 to TRBJ2-7; either TRBD1 or TRBD2 may supply D (6 bases each). Deletions cut 7 bases from V and 7 bases from J, with 20 bases between. The CDR3 consists of 14 residues. In nucleotides, the CDR3 is TGTGCCAGCAAGCTGGGGGGCCGGAGGGAGGAGCAGTACTTC. This gives the protein CASKLGGRREEQYF.

This clonotype was seen a handful of times. V gene TRBV11-2 combines with J gene TRBJ1-2; D not resolved. The V gene lost 5 bases and the J gene lost 0 bases, with 19 bases spanning the gap. CDR3 length equals 17 residues. Per the germline V gene, CDR1 is SGHAT and CDR2 is FQNNGV. The CDR3 here is CASSAIAGSGSNYGYTF. The CDR3 nucleotides are TGTGCCAGCAGCGCCATCGCCGGGTCTGGCTCTAACTATGGCTACACCTTC. Together with reference TRBV11-2 and TRBJ1-2, the CDR3 gives the full variable domain: EAGVAQSPRYKIIEKRQSVAFWCNPISGHATLYWYQQILGQGPKLLIQFQNNGVVDDSQLPKDRFSAERLKGVDSTLKIQPAKLEDSAVYLCASSAIAGSGSNYGYTFGSGTRLTVV.

Comments on this clonotype: This may come from a read error, since a much larger clone is one base off. The chain recombines TRBV14 with TRBJ1-5; D not certain. The CDR3 runs to 14 residues. Looked up from germline, CDR1 is SGHDN and CDR2 is FVKESK. The DNA for the CDR3 is TGTGCCATCAGCCAAGTGGGAGTCAATCAGCCCCAGCATTTT. It is translated as CAISQVGVNQPQHF.

The rearrangement uses TRBV7-8 and TRBJ2-5, with D tentatively TRBD2 (5 bases). Germline CDR1 and CDR2: SGHVS and FQNEAQ. CDR3 length equals 18 residues. The germline V and J ends were trimmed by 1 base and 5 bases, with 23 bases remaining between them. The CDR3 reads CASSLVGSDGFGVETQYF. CDR3 bases: TGTGCCAGCAGCTTAGTGGGTAGCGACGGGTTCGGGGTGGAGACCCAGTACTTC.

This clonotype was observed at least ten times. The CDR3 sequence is CASSAWGETQYF. CDR3 bases: TGTGCCAGCAGCGCGTGGGGGGAGACCCAGTACTTC. The gene calls are TRBV11-1 and TRBJ2-5, with D perhaps TRBD1 or TRBD2 (5 bases each). Trimming took 5 bases from V and 5 from J, leaving 9 bases between them. The CDR3 is made up of 12 amino acids. In germline, CDR1 is SGHAT, CDR2 FQDESV (reference sequence). Complete variable domain (other parts from reference TRBV11-1 and TRBJ2-5): EAEVAQSPRYKITEKSQAVAFWCDPISGHATLYWYRQILGQGPELLVQFQDESVVDDSQLPKDRFSAERLKGVDSTLKIQPAELGDSAMYLCASSAWGETQYFGPGTRLLVL.

This clonotype was recorded many times. This chain uses TRBV19 with TRBJ1-5; D ambiguous. This CDR3 is 15 amino acids long. V was pared by 4 bases and J by 4 bases, with 14 bases between. The germline CDR1 and CDR2 sequences are LNHDA and SQIVND (reference sequence). CDR3 DNA sequence: TGTGCCAGTAGTAGGCTGACCGGTGGAAATCAGCCCCAGCATTTT. This sequence encodes CASSRLTGGNQPQHF.

The CDR3 here is CASSYGIEKGYTF. CDR3 DNA: TGTGCCAGCAGTTACGGGATAGAGAAAGGCTACACCTTC. This rearrangement joins TRBV6-2 or TRBV6-3 to TRBJ1-2; D is uncertain. The CDR3 loop spans 13 amino acids. V lost 2 bases to trimming and J lost 8 bases, with 12 bases between them. From germline, CDR1 is MNHEY and CDR2 SVGEGT.

The gene calls are TRBV28 and TRBJ2-5; D perhaps matches TRBD2 (6 bases). Between the trimmed V and J ends, which lost 6 bases and 3 bases, there was a span of 14 bases. The CDR3 has 14 residues. Germline V gives CDR1 MDHEN, CDR2 SYDVKM. This chain's CDR3 is CASRYNSGEETQYF. The DNA of the CDR3 is TGTGCCAGCAGATATAATAGCGGAGAAGAGACCCAGTACTTC.

The chain links TRBV28 to TRBJ2-5; 8 bases match TRBD1. From germline, CDR1 is MDHEN and CDR2 SYDVKM. V shed 5 bases and J 7 bases; nucleotides not matched to a gene: 6. The CDR3 is 13 residues long. CDR3 protein: CASSPGQEVTQYF. CDR3 DNA: TGTGCCAGCAGTCCGGGACAGGAAGTGACCCAGTACTTC. The whole variable domain, remainder taken from reference TRBV28 and TRBJ2-5, is DVKVTQSSRYLVKRTGEKVFLECVQDMDHENMFWYRQDPGLGLRLIYFSYDVKMKEKGDIPEGYSVSREKKERFSLILESASTNQTSMYLCASSPGQEVTQYFGPGTRLLVL.

This sequence joins TRBV2 and TRBJ2-7, with 8 nucleotides matching TRBD2. V lost 3 bases, J lost 1 base, and 5 bases stayed unmatched. The CDR3 extends over 15 amino acids. The germline gives CDR1 SNHLY, CDR2 FYNNEI. For the CDR3, the DNA is TGTGCCAGCAGTGAGGTAGCGGGGACTTCCTACGAGCAGTACTTC. It codes for CASSEVAGTSYEQYF. Full variable domain (outside the CDR3, taken from reference TRBV2 and TRBJ2-7): EPEVTQTPSHQVTQMGQEVILRCVPISNHLYFYWYRQILGQKVEFLVSFYNNEISEKSEIFDDQFSVERPDGSNFTLKIRSTKLEDSAMYFCASSEVAGTSYEQYFGPGTRLTVT.

This rearrangement joins TRBV4-1 to TRBJ1-6; D may be TRBD1 (6 bases). Per germline, CDR1 MGHRA and CDR2 YSYEKL. This CDR3 has 15 amino acids. Trimming left V 2 bases short and J 9 bases short, with 14 bases between. CDR3 DNA sequence: TGCGCCAGCAGCCAACCCCGGGGGGCAGGTTCACCCCTCCACTTT. Translated: CASSQPRGAGSPLHF.